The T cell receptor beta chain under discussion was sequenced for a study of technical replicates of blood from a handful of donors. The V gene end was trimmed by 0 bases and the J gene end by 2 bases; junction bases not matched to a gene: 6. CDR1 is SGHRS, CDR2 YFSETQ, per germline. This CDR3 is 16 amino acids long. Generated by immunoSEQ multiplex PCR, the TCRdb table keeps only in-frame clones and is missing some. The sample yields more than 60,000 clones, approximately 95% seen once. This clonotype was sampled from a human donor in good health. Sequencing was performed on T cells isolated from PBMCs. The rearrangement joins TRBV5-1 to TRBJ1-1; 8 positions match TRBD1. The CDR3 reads CASSLVGTGINTEAFF. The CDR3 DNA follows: TGCGCCAGCAGCTTGGTCGGGACAGGAATTAACACTGAAGCTTTCTTT.